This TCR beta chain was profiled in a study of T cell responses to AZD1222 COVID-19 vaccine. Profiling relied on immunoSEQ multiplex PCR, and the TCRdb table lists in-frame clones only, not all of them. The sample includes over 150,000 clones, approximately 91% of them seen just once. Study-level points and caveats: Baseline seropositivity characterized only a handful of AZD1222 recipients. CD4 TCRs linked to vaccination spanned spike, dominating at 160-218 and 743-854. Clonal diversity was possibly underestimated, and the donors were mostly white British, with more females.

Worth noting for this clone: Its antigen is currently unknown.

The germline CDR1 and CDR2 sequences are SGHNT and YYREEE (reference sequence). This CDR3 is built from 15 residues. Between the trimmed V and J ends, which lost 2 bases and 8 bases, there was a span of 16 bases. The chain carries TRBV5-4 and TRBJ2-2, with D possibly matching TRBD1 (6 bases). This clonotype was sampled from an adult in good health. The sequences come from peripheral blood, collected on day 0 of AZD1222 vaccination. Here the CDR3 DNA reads TGTGCCAGCAGCTTAGAAGGGACAATGTCGGGGGAGCTGTTTTTT. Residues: CASSLEGTMSGELFF.